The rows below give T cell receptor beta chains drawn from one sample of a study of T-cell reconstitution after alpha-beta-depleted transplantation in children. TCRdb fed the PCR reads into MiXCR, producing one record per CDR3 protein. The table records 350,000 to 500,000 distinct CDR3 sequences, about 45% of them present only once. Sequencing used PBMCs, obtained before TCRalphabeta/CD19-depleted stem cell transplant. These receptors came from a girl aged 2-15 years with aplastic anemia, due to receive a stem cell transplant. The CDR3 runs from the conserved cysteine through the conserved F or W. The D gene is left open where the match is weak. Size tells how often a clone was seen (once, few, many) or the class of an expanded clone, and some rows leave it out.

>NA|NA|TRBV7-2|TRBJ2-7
TGTGCCAGCAGCTTAAATCCGGGGGATTCCTACGAGCAGTACTTC
CASSLNPGDSYEQYF
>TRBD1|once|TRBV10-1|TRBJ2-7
TGCGCCAGCAGTGAGGGGGGACAGGGGCACGAGCAGTACTTC
CASSEGGQGHEQYF
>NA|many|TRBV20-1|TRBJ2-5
TGCAGTGCCCTGGACGGTAGCAGATTGCAGACCCAGTACTTC
CSALDGSRLQTQYF
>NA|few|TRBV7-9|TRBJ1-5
TGTGCCAGCAGCTTCGGTCAGGGTAACAATCAGCCCCAGCATTTT
CASSFGQGNNQPQHF
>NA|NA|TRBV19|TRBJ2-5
TGTGCCAGTAGTTCCTGGGGTGGACAAGAGACCCAGTACTTC
CASSSWGGQETQYF
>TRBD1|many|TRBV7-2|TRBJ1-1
TGTGCCAGCAGCTTAGACAGGGGGCTGGGCACTGAAGCTTTCTTT
CASSLDRGLGTEAFF
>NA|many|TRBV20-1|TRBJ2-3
TGCAGTGCTAGTTCGGGTAGCACAGATACGCAGTATTTT
CSASSGSTDTQYF
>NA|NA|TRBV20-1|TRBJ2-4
TGCAGTGCTAGTCGAGAGCTAAACATTCAGTACTTC
CSASRELNIQYF
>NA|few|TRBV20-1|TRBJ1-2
TGCAGTGCTAGATGGCAGGCCTATGGCTACACCTTC
CSARWQAYGYTF
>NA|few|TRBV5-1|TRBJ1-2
TGCGCCAGCAGTTTCGACGGAAACTATGGCTACACCTTC
CASSFDGNYGYTF
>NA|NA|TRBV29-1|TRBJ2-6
TGCAGCGCACTCTCTGGGGCCAACGTCCTGACTTTC
CSALSGANVLTF
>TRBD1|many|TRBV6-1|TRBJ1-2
TGTGCCAGCAGAGAACCAGGACAGGGGTATGCCTATGGCTACACCTTC
CASREPGQGYAYGYTF
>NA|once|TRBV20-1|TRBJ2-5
TGCAGTGCTATGGTTAGGAATGAGGGACCCCTTCGGGAGACCCAGTACTTC
CSAMVRNEGPLRETQYF
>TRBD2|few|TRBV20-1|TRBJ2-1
TGCAGTGCACGGACTAGCGGGAAGAATGAGCAGTTCTTC
CSARTSGKNEQFF
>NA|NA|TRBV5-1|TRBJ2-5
TGCGCCAGCAGCTTGGGGGATGATGGGCGAGAGACCCAGTACTTC
CASSLGDDGRETQYF
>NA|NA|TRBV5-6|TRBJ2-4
TGTGCCAGCAGCCAAACCGGGACAGCCAAAAACATTCAGTACTTC
CASSQTGTAKNIQYF
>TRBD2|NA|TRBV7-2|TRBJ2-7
TGTGCCAGCAGCGCGGGACTAGCGGGAGCCAACGAGCAGTACTTC
CASSAGLAGANEQYF
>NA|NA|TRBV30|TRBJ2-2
TGTGCCTGTATAACCGGGGAGCTGTTTTTT
CACITGELFF
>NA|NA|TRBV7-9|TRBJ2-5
TGTGCCAGCAGCGGGCGGACACCCCAAGAGACCCAGTACTTC
CASSGRTPQETQYF
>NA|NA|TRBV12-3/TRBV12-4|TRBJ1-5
TGTGCCAGCAGTTTGCAGGGGCCGAGGCAGCCCCAGCATTTT
CASSLQGPRQPQHF
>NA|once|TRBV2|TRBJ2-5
TGTGCCAGCAAAGCGGGCCAAGAGACCCAGTACTTC
CASKAGQETQYF
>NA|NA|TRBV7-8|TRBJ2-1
TGTGCCAGCAGCTTTCGCGTGGAATACTACAATGAGCAGTTCTTC
CASSFRVEYYNEQFF
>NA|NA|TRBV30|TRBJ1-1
TGTGCCTGGAAGGGGGGAAGGACTGAAGCTTTCTTT
CAWKGGRTEAFF
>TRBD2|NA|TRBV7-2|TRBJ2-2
TGTGCCAGCAGCCCGGGCCCTAGCGGAAACACCGGGGAGCTGTTTTTT
CASSPGPSGNTGELFF
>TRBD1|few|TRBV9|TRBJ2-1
TGTGCCAGCAGCGTAGGGGGACAGATAAATGAGCAGTTCTTC
CASSVGGQINEQFF
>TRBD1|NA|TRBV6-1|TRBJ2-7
TGTGCCAGCAGACCCCTTCCGGGACAGGAGTCCTACGAGCAGTACTTC
CASRPLPGQESYEQYF
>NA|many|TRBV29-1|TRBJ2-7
TGCAGCGGTTCCCTTGGGTTCGCATCAGGGGCCAACGAGCAGTACTTC
CSGSLGFASGANEQYF
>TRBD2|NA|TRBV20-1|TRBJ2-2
TGCAGTGCCACGGAAGCGGGAGTTACCGGGGAGCTGTTTTTT
CSATEAGVTGELFF
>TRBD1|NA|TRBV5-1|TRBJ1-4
TGCGCCAGCAGCTCACTGACAGGGGCTAATGAAAAACTGTTTTTT
CASSSLTGANEKLFF
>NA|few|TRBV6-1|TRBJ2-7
TGTGCCAGCAGACGGAACCGGGCCGCCTTCTACGAGCAGTACTTC
CASRRNRAAFYEQYF
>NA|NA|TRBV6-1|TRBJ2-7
TGTGCCAGCAGTAAAGCGGACAGTTCCTCCTACGAGCAGTACTTC
CASSKADSSSYEQYF
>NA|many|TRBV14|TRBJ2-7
TGTGCCAGCAGCCAACTCAGGGCCTCCGAGCAGTACTTC
CASSQLRASEQYF
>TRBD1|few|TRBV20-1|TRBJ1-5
TGCAGTGCTAGAGATCGGACAGGGGACTATAGCAATCAGCCCCAGCATTTT
CSARDRTGDYSNQPQHF
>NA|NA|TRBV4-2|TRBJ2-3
TGTGCCAGCAGCCAACCGGGTCCAAAGGCAGATACGCAGTATTTT
CASSQPGPKADTQYF
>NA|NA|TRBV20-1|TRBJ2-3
TGCAGTGCTCACCTATCTACTCCCGCGGCTGGGCGCACAGATACGCAGTATTTT
CSAHLSTPAAGRTDTQYF
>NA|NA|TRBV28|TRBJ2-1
TGTGCCAGCAGGTCTCCCATAGAGAATGAGCAGTTCTTC
CASRSPIENEQFF
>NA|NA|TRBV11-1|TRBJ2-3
TGTGCCAGCAGCCATCTTCCCACAGGGGGCGGGGGGCCAGATACGCAGTATTTT
CASSHLPTGGGGPDTQYF
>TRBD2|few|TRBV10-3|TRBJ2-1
TGTGCCATCCAAGCGGGAGGGACGGGGAGGGATGAGCAGTTCTTC
CAIQAGGTGRDEQFF
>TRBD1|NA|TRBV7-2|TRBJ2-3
TGTGCCAGCAGCCCGAACGGACAGGGGGCAGATACGCAGTATTTT
CASSPNGQGADTQYF
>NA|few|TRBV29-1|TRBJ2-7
TGCAGCGTTGAATTTGGGCTGGGCTACGAGCAGTACTTC
CSVEFGLGYEQYF
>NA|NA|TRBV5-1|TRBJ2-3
TGCGCCAGCAGCTTGAGAGCCAGCAGCACAGATACGCAGTATTTT
CASSLRASSTDTQYF
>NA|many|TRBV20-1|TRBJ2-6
TGCAGTGCTAGAGATCAAGTGACAGGAAGCTCTGGGGCCAACGTCCTGACTTTC
CSARDQVTGSSGANVLTF
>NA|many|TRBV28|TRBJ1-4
TGTGCCAGCAGTCCCCGGGAGTTTAATGAAAAACTGTTTTTT
CASSPREFNEKLFF
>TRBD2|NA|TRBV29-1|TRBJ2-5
TGCAGCGTTGAAGGAGGAGTAGCGGGATCTGAAGAGACCCAGTACTTC
CSVEGGVAGSEETQYF
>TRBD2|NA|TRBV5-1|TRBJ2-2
TGCGCCAGCAGCGTACTAGCGGGAGGGCCTAGCACCGGGGAGCTGTTTTTT
CASSVLAGGPSTGELFF
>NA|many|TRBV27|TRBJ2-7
TGTGCCAGCAGTGTCTCGGGGGATTCCCACGAGCAGTACTTC
CASSVSGDSHEQYF